The sequence of this T cell receptor beta chain was determined in a study of CD8 T cells in Susac syndrome. RNA, at roughly 0.45 to 1 ug, was reverse transcribed with random hexamers. Each CDR3 protein is one row after TCRdb ran MiXCR on the immunoSEQ multiplex PCR reads. The table shows 100,000 to 150,000 distinct CDR3 sequences, with around 94% occurring only once. This clonotype was found once. V was cut by 1 base and J by 6 bases, with 13 bases left in between. The CDR3 runs 14 residues. The germline V gene has CDR1 SGHRS and CDR2 YFSETQ. Specimen: CD4+ T cells from PBMCs. The clonotype comes from a human donor in good health. The V and J genes are TRBV5-1 and TRBJ1-1, with D unclear. DNA for the CDR3: TGCGCCAGCAGCTTGCGCGCGGGGTCCGCTGAAGCTTTCTTT. Its protein product is CASSLRAGSAEAFF.